This passage covers 4 T cell receptor beta chains from one sample sequenced in a study of cytomegalovirus exposure and HLA in healthy donors. PCR involved 60 Vbeta and 13 Jbeta primers. TCRdb's table, derived via immunoSEQ multiplex PCR, lists solely in-frame clones and lacks some. In the table there are fewer than 85,000 clones, around 79% of which are singletons. The sequencing input was PBMCs. Receptors were obtained from a man between 18 and 29 years old in good health and CMV-seropositive.

The V and J genes are TRBV5-1 and TRBJ2-2; D may be TRBD2 (6 bases). The germline V and J ends were trimmed by 7 bases and 0 bases, with 10 bases remaining between them. This CDR3 has 14 residues. Germline V gene data show CDR1 as SGHRS and CDR2 as YFSETQ. As DNA, the CDR3 is TGCGCCAGCGCCGGGACTTCGAACACCGGGGAGCTGTTTTTT. It codes for CASAGTSNTGELFF.

The gene calls are TRBV5-1 and TRBJ1-4, with D tentatively TRBD1 (6 bases). Trimming took off 0 bases at V and 5 bases at J, with 14 bases between the two ends. Germline-derived CDR1 and CDR2 are SGHRS and YFSETQ. This CDR3 is 16 amino acids long. The CDR3 DNA reads as TGCGCCAGCAGCTTGGCCAACCGGGACATGAATGAAAAACTGTTTTTT. It encodes CASSLANRDMNEKLFF. The variable domain in full, completed from reference TRBV5-1 and TRBJ1-4, reads KAGVTQTPRYLIKTRGQQVTLSCSPISGHRSVSWYQQTPGQGLQFLFEYFSETQRNKGNFPGRFSGRQFSNSRSEMNVSTLELGDSALYLCASSLANRDMNEKLFFGSGTQLSVL.

This chain links TRBV9 with TRBJ1-2; D remains ambiguous. The germline V and J ends were trimmed by 0 bases and 2 bases, with 5 bases remaining between them. The CDR3 runs to 13 residues. The germline V gene encodes CDR1 SGDLS and CDR2 YYNGEE. The CDR3 region is CASSVEQNYGYTF. The CDR3 nucleotides read TGTGCCAGCAGCGTAGAACAGAACTATGGCTACACCTTC. Together with reference TRBV9 and TRBJ1-2, the CDR3 gives the full variable domain: DSGVTQTPKHLITATGQRVTLRCSPRSGDLSVYWYQQSLDQGLQFLIQYYNGEERAKGNILERFSAQQFPDLHSELNLSSLELGDSALYFCASSVEQNYGYTFGSGTRLTVV.

The chain is built from TRBV19 and TRBJ2-5, with 7 bases identical to TRBD1. The germline CDR1 and CDR2 sequences are LNHDA and SQIVND (reference sequence). This CDR3 region has 14 residues. Trimming at V came to 6 bases and at J to 1 base, leaving 5 bases not matched to a gene. The CDR3 is CASSPGTAQETQYF. The CDR3 DNA reads TGTGCCAGTAGCCCAGGGACAGCCCAAGAGACCCAGTACTTC.